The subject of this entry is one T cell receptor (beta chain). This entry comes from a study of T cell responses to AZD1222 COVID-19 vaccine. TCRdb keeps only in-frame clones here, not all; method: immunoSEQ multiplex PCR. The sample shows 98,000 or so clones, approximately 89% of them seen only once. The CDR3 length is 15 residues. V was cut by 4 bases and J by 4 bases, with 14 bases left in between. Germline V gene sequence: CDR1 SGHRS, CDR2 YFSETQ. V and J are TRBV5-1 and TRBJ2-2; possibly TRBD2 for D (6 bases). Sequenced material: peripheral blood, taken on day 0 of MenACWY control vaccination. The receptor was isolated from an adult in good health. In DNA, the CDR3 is TGCGCCAGCAGCCCCAGTGGGGAGGCCACCGGGGAGCTGTTTTTT. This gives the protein CASSPSGEATGELFF.